This T cell receptor beta chain was sequenced during a study of blood T cell repertoires in COVID-19. Study as a whole: Italy, Spain and the United States were the sources of the convalescent and acute COVID-19 samples. PBMCs, B-cell-depleted T cells, or T cells provided the cDNA or gDNA that made up the material.

Sequencing was performed with immunoSEQ multiplex PCR; in TCRdb, only in-frame clones are kept and a portion is missing. The sample has some 49,000 clones, over 90% seen once. The V gene's germline CDR1 is LNHNV and CDR2 YYDKDF (reference sequence). This CDR3 spans 15 amino acids. Trimming cost V 0 bases and J 4 bases, with 12 bases left between them. Sequencing was done on a sample of peripheral blood. The rearrangement uses TRBV15 and TRBJ1-2, with D unclear. This clonotype was obtained from a man in his fifties or sixties with COVID-19, enrolled during active disease. CDR3 in amino acids: CATSRDNRSPYGYTF. CDR3 DNA sequence: TGTGCCACCAGCAGAGATAACAGAAGTCCCTATGGCTACACCTTC.